The source of this T cell receptor (beta chain) is a study of shared clonotypes between healthy human individuals. Overall study results and limits: It was the non-shared clonotypes that had lower generation probabilities than clonotypes shared by all four donors. Tissues were not sampled, only blood, and their repertoires likely differ.

Details on this clone: What it binds is not known.

Donors comprised only Caucasian adults living in Nashville, Tennessee. The V end was cut by 0 bases, the J end by 6 bases, with 18 bases between. This CDR3 has 16 amino acids. Germline values: CDR1 LGHNA, CDR2 YNFKEQ. Method: immunoSEQ multiplex PCR; TCRdb's copy keeps in-frame clones and lacks some. In the table there are about 980,000 clones, more than 75% of which are singletons. The chain joins TRBV4-2 to TRBJ2-7; tentative D call: TRBD2 (6 bases). The specimen was memory CD4+ T cells sorted from blood. Documented subset: CD45RA-negative fraction. The sequence was obtained from a man between 18 and 35 years old in good health. The CDR3: CASSQDWASDSSEQYF. CDR3 in DNA: TGTGCCAGCAGCCAAGATTGGGCTAGCGATAGTTCCGAGCAGTACTTC.